These 26 T cell receptor beta chains were sequenced from one sample in a study of shared clonotypes between healthy human individuals. Sequencing was performed with immunoSEQ multiplex PCR; in TCRdb, only in-frame clones are kept and a portion is missing. The sample has over a million clones, roughly 96% seen once. The sequenced sample was naive CD4+ T cells sorted from blood. Noted subset: CD45RA+ positively selected. Receptors were obtained from a man younger than 40 in good health.

The chain couples TRBV5-4 to TRBJ2-7; 8 bases are a match to TRBD1. The length of the CDR3 is 12 residues. Losses at the gene ends were 0 bases for V and 9 bases for J; bases not matched to a gene: 2. The germline V gene has CDR1 SGHNT and CDR2 YYREEE (reference sequence). CDR3 DNA: TGTGCCAGCAGCTTGGACGGACAGGGGCAGTACTTC. Its protein product is CASSLDGQGQYF.

The chain has TRBV5-1 and TRBJ2-3, with 9 bases identical to TRBD2. The CDR3 contains 16 residues. Germline CDR1 reads SGHRS; CDR2 reads YFSETQ. Trimming removed 2 bases from V and 2 bases from J; junction bases left unmatched: 6. In DNA, the CDR3 is TGCGCCAGCAGCTTAACAGCGGGAGGTTCCACAGATACGCAGTATTTT. The encoded protein is CASSLTAGGSTDTQYF. The full variable domain, its missing parts supplied by reference TRBV5-1 and TRBJ2-3, is KAGVTQTPRYLIKTRGQQVTLSCSPISGHRSVSWYQQTPGQGLQFLFEYFSETQRNKGNFPGRFSGRQFSNSRSEMNVSTLELGDSALYLCASSLTAGGSTDTQYFGPGTRLTVL.

The gene calls are TRBV4-1 and TRBJ2-7; no firm D call. The CDR3 runs to 11 residues. CDR1 is MGHRA and CDR2 is YSYEKL in the germline V gene. Deletions cut 3 bases from V and 7 bases from J, with 7 bases between. The CDR3 reads CASSQDAEQYF. The CDR3 DNA sequence: TGCGCCAGCAGCCAGGACGCAGAGCAGTACTTC.

The rearrangement joins TRBV7-2 to TRBJ2-7; 7 bases align to TRBD2. The V gene's germline CDR1 is SGHTA and CDR2 FQGNSA. The CDR3 is 16 amino acids. The ends lost 0 bases at V and 2 bases at J; junction bases unmatched: 7. CDR3 loop: CASSLAPASGPYEQYF. As DNA, the CDR3 is TGTGCCAGCAGCTTAGCGCCCGCTAGCGGCCCCTACGAGCAGTACTTC.

This rearrangement joins TRBV28 to TRBJ1-2; 7 nucleotides match TRBD1. The CDR3 has 13 amino acids. Losses at the gene ends were 6 bases for V and 3 bases for J; bases not matched to a gene: 4. Germline V gene sequence: CDR1 MDHEN, CDR2 SYDVKM. The DNA of the CDR3 is TGTGCCAGCAGATCCGGGACAGACTATGGCTACACCTTC. Translation: CASRSGTDYGYTF.

Comments on this clone: Other DNA sequences in the same sample also yield this CDR3. V is TRBV18 and J is TRBJ2-3, with TRBD2 identical over 14 bases. Germline V gene data show CDR1 as KGHSH and CDR2 as LQKENI. This CDR3 comprises 17 residues. V shed 2 bases, J shed 3 bases, and the junction held 4 bases outside the gene matches. This CDR3 reads CASSPGTSGSGTDTQYF. DNA for the CDR3: TGTGCCAGCTCACCAGGGACTAGCGGGAGTGGAACAGATACGCAGTATTTT.

The J gene is TRBJ2-1, the V gene TRBV29-1; no reliable D call. Trimming pared 3 bases from V and 10 bases from J, leaving 7 bases between. The CDR3 has 10 amino acids. The germline gives CDR1 SQVTM, CDR2 ANQGSEA. The CDR3 region is CSVELGEQFF. The CDR3 bases are TGCAGCGTTGAGCTAGGGGAGCAGTTCTTC.

The V call is TRBV7-3, the J call TRBJ2-5; 9 bases match TRBD1. V was clipped by 5 bases and J by 5 bases; unmatched bases: 12. CDR3 length: 16 amino acids. In germline, CDR1 is SGHTA, CDR2 FQGTGA. CDR3 coding DNA: TGTGCCAGCAGCCGAGCTTGGACAGGGGAGTGGGAGACCCAGTACTTC. Protein: CASSRAWTGEWETQYF. The full variable domain, completed using reference TRBV7-3 and TRBJ2-5, is GAGVSQTPSNKVTEKGKYVELRCDPISGHTALYWYRQSLGQGPEFLIYFQGTGAADDSGLPNDRFFAVRPEGSVSTLKIQRTERGDSAVYLCASSRAWTGEWETQYFGPGTRLLVL.

The chain has TRBV10-3 and TRBJ1-4; D unresolved. The V end was cut by 2 bases, the J end by 4 bases, with 8 bases between. Germline CDR1 and CDR2: ENHRY and SYGVKD. This CDR3 has 14 residues. The CDR3 DNA reads as TGTGCCATCAGTGAGATACTCGTTAATGAAAAACTGTTTTTT. Its protein is CAISEILVNEKLFF.

The chain employs TRBV6-5 and TRBJ1-2; tentatively, D is TRBD1 (6 bases). Trimming cost V 4 bases and J 1 base, with 10 bases left between them. Germline V lookup: CDR1 MNHEY, CDR2 SVGAGI. The CDR3 totals 14 residues. Here the CDR3 DNA reads TGTGCCAGCAGTTTGACAGGCTTTAACTATGGCTACACCTTC. Translation gives CASSLTGFNYGYTF.

The CDR3 reads CASSPRFGETQYF. The CDR3 nucleotides are TGTGCCAGCTCACCACGCTTTGGAGAGACCCAGTACTTC. The chain employs TRBV18 and TRBJ2-5; no clear D gene. CDR1 is KGHSH and CDR2 is LQKENI in the germline V gene. The CDR3 runs to 13 residues. Trimming took off 1 base at V and 4 bases at J, with 7 bases between the two ends.

The CDR3: CASSETSATRYEQYF. In DNA form, the CDR3 reads TGTGCCAGCAGCGAGACTAGCGCGACTCGATACGAGCAGTACTTC. The rearrangement uses TRBV9 and TRBJ2-7; TRBD2 matches 8 bases. Germline assignment: CDR1 SGDLS and CDR2 YYNGEE. V lost 3 bases, J lost 4 bases, and 9 bases stayed unmatched. The CDR3 runs 15 residues.

The genes are TRBV27 and TRBJ2-7, with D tentatively TRBD1 or TRBD2 (5 bases each). The CDR3 has 15 residues. V dropped 5 bases and J dropped 3 bases, with 17 bases sitting between them. Germline values: CDR1 MNHEY, CDR2 SMNVEV (reference sequence). The CDR3 spells CASSPAGTPVYEQYF. DNA for the CDR3: TGTGCCAGCAGTCCAGCCGGGACGCCCGTCTACGAGCAGTACTTC.

The chain has TRBV7-3 and TRBJ2-3; D might be TRBD2 (6 bases). The germline CDR1 and CDR2 sequences are SGHTA and FQGTGA. Deletions cut 3 bases from V and 3 bases from J, with 16 bases between. There are 16 residues in the CDR3. The CDR3 bases are TGTGCCAGCAGCTTCGATTCTGGGGCGGGAACAGATACGCAGTATTTT. Translated: CASSFDSGAGTDTQYF. Filled out from reference TRBV7-3 and TRBJ2-3, the complete variable domain reads GAGVSQTPSNKVTEKGKYVELRCDPISGHTALYWYRQSLGQGPEFLIYFQGTGAADDSGLPNDRFFAVRPEGSVSTLKIQRTERGDSAVYLCASSFDSGAGTDTQYFGPGTRLTVL.

The chain joins TRBV10-3 to TRBJ2-1; D ambiguous. CDR1 ENHRY and CDR2 SYGVKD come from the germline V gene. Trimming shortened V by 0 bases and J by 15 bases, and 15 bases separated the two germline ends. This CDR3 is built from 13 residues. CDR3 protein: CAISESKVLTAFF. The CDR3 bases are TGTGCCATCAGTGAGTCGAAAGTCCTCACGGCGTTCTTC.

The chain carries TRBV4-2 and TRBJ2-1; D assignment may be TRBD1 or TRBD2 (5 bases each). This CDR3 has 13 residues. V lost 1 base and J 9 bases, leaving 10 bases between the germline ends. Per the germline V gene, CDR1 is LGHNA and CDR2 is YNFKEQ. The CDR3 reads CASSQVWDPEQFF. The CDR3 DNA follows: TGTGCCAGCAGCCAAGTTTGGGACCCTGAGCAGTTCTTC.

CDR3 bases: TGTGCCAGCAGTTATACAGGGCAAACCTACGAGCAGTACTTC. Amino acid sequence: CASSYTGQTYEQYF. The rearrangement uses TRBV27 and TRBJ2-7, with a weak D call TRBD1 (6 bases). The CDR3 runs 14 residues. V was cut by 4 bases and J by 2 bases, with 12 bases left in between. Germline V lookup: CDR1 MNHEY, CDR2 SMNVEV (reference sequence).

V gene TRBV19 combines with J gene TRBJ2-2; 8 nucleotides align to TRBD2. The CDR3 contains 13 residues. CDR1 is LNHDA, CDR2 SQIVND, per germline (reference sequence). The V and J ends lost 10 bases and 1 base, in that order; junction bases with no gene match: 2. CDR3 in amino acids: CATLAGNTGELFF. In DNA, the CDR3 is TGTGCCACCCTAGCGGGGAACACCGGGGAGCTGTTTTTT.

The chain is built from TRBV2 and TRBJ2-4; TRBD2 might be the D (5 bases). This CDR3 contains 13 residues. Germline V CDR1 and CDR2: SNHLY, FYNNEI. The V and J ends lost 10 bases and 1 base respectively, with 11 bases between them. The CDR3 DNA reads as TGTGCCACCGGACGGGGTGCCAAAAACATTCAGTACTTC. This gives the protein CATGRGAKNIQYF.

This clone was detected once. The chain couples TRBV5-1 to TRBJ2-5; TRBD2 might be the D (5 bases). The germline gives CDR1 SGHRS, CDR2 YFSETQ. Trimming pared 4 bases from V and 0 bases from J, leaving 10 bases between. The CDR3 contains 14 residues. CDR3 loop: CASSHSGYQETQYF. The CDR3 DNA sequence: TGCGCCAGCAGCCACTCGGGGTACCAAGAGACCCAGTACTTC.

This chain joins TRBV5-1 and TRBJ1-1, with a weak D call TRBD1 (6 bases). Looked up from germline, CDR1 is SGHRS and CDR2 is YFSETQ. CDR3 length: 13 residues. The V and J ends lost 4 bases and 4 bases respectively, with 11 bases between them. The CDR3 bases are TGCGCCAGCAGCCCCAGGGGAGGCACTGAAGCTTTCTTT. Translation: CASSPRGGTEAFF. Full variable domain (rest looked up from reference TRBV5-1 and TRBJ1-1): KAGVTQTPRYLIKTRGQQVTLSCSPISGHRSVSWYQQTPGQGLQFLFEYFSETQRNKGNFPGRFSGRQFSNSRSEMNVSTLELGDSALYLCASSPRGGTEAFFGQGTRLTVV.

The rearrangement joins TRBV4-3 to TRBJ1-4; unclear D gene. Germline CDR1 is LGHNA and CDR2 is YSLEER. V lost 1 base to trimming and J lost 0 bases, with 18 bases between them. This CDR3 is built from 19 residues. CDR3 protein: CASSQVVAGGFATNEKLFF. In DNA, the CDR3 is TGCGCCAGCAGCCAAGTGGTTGCAGGCGGGTTTGCAACTAATGAAAAACTGTTTTTT.

V usage is TRBV30 and J usage is TRBJ1-1; 7 nucleotides match TRBD1. Germline trimming cut 4 bases from V and 4 bases from J; bases unmatched to any gene: 9. The CDR3 covers 14 residues. CDR1 is GTSNPN and CDR2 is SVGIG in the germline V gene (reference sequence). CDR3 region: CAWKRGPRGTEAFF. The CDR3 DNA sequence: TGTGCCTGGAAGAGGGGGCCCCGGGGCACTGAAGCTTTCTTT.

About this clone itself: A junction boundary mismatches the germline segment, possibly from a read error. The V call is TRBV6-1, the J call TRBJ2-7; 7 nucleotides align to TRBD1. The CDR3 contains 15 residues. Germline V gives CDR1 MNHNS, CDR2 SASEGT. CDR3 DNA sequence: TGTGCCAGCAGTCAAGCCGGGACAGCAACCTACGAGCAGTACTTC. Protein: CASSQAGTATYEQYF.

The gene calls are TRBV9 and TRBJ2-1; a possible D gene is TRBD2 (6 bases). The CDR3 is 15 residues long. Between the trimmed V and J ends, which lost 0 bases and 4 bases, there was a span of 11 bases. CDR1 and CDR2 (germline): SGDLS, YYNGEE. Here the CDR3 reads CASSVDLAAYNEQFF. DNA for the CDR3: TGTGCCAGCAGCGTAGATTTAGCGGCTTACAATGAGCAGTTCTTC.

This clone was detected once. The J gene is TRBJ2-7, the V gene TRBV25-1; 9 bases map to TRBD2. The CDR3 loop spans 15 amino acids. V was clipped by 2 bases and J by 2 bases; unmatched bases: 4. Germline-derived CDR1 and CDR2 are MGHDK and SYGVNS. The CDR3 DNA follows: TGTGCCAGCAGTGAAGCGGGAGGGCCGACCTACGAGCAGTACTTC. Amino acids: CASSEAGGPTYEQYF.